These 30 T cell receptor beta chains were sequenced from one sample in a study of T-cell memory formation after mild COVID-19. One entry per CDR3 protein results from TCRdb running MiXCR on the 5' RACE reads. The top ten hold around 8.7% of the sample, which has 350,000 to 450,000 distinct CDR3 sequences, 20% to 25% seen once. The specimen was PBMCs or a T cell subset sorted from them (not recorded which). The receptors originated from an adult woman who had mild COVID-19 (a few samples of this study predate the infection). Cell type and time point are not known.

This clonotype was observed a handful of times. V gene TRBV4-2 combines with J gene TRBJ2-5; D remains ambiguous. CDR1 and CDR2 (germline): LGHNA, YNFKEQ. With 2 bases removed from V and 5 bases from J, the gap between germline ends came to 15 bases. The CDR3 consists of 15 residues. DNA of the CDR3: TGTGCCAGCAGCCAATCGGACCCTTTCCAGGAGACCCAGTACTTC. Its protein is CASSQSDPFQETQYF.

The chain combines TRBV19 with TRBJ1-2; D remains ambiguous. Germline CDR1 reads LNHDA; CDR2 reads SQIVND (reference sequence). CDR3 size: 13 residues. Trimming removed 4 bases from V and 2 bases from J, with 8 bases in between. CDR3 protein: CASSTSRNYGYTF. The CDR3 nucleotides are TGTGCCAGTAGTACGTCCAGAAACTATGGCTACACCTTC.

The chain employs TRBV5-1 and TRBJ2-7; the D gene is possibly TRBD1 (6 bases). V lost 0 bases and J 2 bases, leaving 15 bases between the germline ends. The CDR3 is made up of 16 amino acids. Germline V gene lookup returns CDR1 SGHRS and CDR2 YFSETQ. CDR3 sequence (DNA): TGCGCCAGCAGCTTGGCTACAGGGCAAGACGCCTACGAGCAGTACTTC. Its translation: CASSLATGQDAYEQYF.

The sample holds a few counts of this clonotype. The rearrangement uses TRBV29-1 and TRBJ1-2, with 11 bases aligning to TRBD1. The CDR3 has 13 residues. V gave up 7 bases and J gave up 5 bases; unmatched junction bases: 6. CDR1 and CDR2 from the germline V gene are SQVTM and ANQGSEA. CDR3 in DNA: TGCAGCGCATCCGGGACAGGGGGATATGGCTACACCTTC. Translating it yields CSASGTGGYGYTF.

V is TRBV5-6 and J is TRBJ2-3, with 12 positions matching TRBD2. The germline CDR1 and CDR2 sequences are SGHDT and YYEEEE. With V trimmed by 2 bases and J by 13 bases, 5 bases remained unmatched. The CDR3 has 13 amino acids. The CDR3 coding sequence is TGTGCCAGCAGCTTAACGACTAGCGGGGGAAAGTATTTT. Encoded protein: CASSLTTSGGKYF.

CDR3 coding DNA: TGTGCCAGCAGCTTACGGGGGACTGCAGGCACAGATACGCAGTATTTT. Translation: CASSLRGTAGTDTQYF. The chain carries TRBV7-2 and TRBJ2-3; D might be TRBD2 (6 bases). The germline V gene encodes CDR1 SGHTA and CDR2 FQGNSA. CDR3 length: 16 amino acids. Trimming took off 2 bases at V and 1 base at J, with 13 bases between the two ends.

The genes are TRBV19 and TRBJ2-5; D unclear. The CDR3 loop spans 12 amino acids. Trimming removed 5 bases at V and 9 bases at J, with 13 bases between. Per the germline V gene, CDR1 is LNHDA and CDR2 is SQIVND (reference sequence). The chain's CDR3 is CASSRRSSAQYF. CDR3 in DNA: TGTGCCAGTAGTCGCCGGTCTAGTGCCCAGTACTTC. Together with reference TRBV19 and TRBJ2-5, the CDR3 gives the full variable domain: DGGITQSPKYLFRKEGQNVTLSCEQNLNHDAMYWYRQDPGQGLRLIYYSQIVNDFQKGDIAEGYSVSREKKESFPLTVTSAQKNPTAFYLCASSRRSSAQYFGPGTRLLVL.

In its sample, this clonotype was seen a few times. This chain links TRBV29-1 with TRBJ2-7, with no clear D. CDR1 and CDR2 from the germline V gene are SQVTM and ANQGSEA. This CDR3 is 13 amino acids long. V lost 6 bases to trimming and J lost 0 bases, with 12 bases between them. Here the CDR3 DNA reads TGCAGCGTCGATGACGAGTACTCCTACGAGCAGTACTTC. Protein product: CSVDDEYSYEQYF.

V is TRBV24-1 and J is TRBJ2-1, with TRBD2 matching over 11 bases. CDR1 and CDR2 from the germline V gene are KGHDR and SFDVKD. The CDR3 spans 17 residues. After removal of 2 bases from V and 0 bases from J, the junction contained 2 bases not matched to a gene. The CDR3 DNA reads TGTGCCACCAGTGATTCAACTAGCGGGAGCTCCTACAATGAGCAGTTCTTC. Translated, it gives CATSDSTSGSSYNEQFF.

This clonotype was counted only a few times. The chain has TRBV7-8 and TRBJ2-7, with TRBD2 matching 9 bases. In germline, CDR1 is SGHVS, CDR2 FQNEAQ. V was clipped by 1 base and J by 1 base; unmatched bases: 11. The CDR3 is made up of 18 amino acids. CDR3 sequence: CASSLVMAGGPASYEQYF. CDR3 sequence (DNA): TGTGCCAGCAGCTTAGTGATGGCGGGGGGGCCAGCATCCTACGAGCAGTACTTC. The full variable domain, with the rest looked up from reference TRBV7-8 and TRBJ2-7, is GAGVSQSPRYKVAKRGQDVALRCDPISGHVSLFWYQQALGQGPEFLTYFQNEAQLDKSGLPSDRFFAERPEGSVSTLKIQRTQQEDSAVYLCASSLVMAGGPASYEQYFGPGTRLTVT.

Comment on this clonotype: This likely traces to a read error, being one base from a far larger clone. The CDR3 sequence is CASIPNTGELFF. The CDR3 coding sequence is TGTGCCAGCATCCCGAACACCGGGGAGCTGTTTTTT. The chain combines TRBV7-9 with TRBJ2-2; D is undetermined. V gave up 7 bases and J gave up 0 bases, with 3 bases separating them. The germline V gene encodes CDR1 SEHNR and CDR2 FQNEAQ (reference sequence). The CDR3 extends over 12 amino acids.

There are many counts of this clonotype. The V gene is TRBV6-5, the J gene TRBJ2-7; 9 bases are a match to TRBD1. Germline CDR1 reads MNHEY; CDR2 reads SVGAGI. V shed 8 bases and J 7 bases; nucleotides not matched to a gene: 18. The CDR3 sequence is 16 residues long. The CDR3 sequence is CASAPGTPGQGREQYF. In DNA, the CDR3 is TGTGCCAGCGCGCCGGGAACCCCGGGACAGGGTAGGGAGCAGTACTTC.

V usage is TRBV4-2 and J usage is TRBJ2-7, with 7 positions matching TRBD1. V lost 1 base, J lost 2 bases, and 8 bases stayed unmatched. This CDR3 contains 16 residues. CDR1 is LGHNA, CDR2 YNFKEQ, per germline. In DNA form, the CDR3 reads TGTGCCAGCAGCCAAGCCCCGGGACAGCTCCCCTACGAGCAGTACTTC. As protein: CASSQAPGQLPYEQYF.

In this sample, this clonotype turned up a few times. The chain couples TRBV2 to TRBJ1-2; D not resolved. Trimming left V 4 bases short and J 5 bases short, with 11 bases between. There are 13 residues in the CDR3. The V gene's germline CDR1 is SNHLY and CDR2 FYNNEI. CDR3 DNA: TGTGCCAGCAGTGTGGGAGAAAGGTATGGCTACACCTTC. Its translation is CASSVGERYGYTF.

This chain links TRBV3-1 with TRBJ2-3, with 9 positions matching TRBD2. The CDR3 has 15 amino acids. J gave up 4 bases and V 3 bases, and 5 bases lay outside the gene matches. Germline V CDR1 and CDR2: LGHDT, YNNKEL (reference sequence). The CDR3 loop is CASSHIAGVSDTQYF. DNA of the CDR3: TGTGCCAGCAGCCATATAGCGGGAGTGTCAGATACGCAGTATTTT.

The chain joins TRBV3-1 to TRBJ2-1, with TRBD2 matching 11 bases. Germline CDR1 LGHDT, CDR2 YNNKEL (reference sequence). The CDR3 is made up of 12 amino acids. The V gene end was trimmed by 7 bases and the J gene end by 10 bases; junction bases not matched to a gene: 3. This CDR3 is CASNPSGGEQFF. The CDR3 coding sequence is TGTGCCAGCAACCCTAGCGGGGGGGAGCAGTTCTTC.

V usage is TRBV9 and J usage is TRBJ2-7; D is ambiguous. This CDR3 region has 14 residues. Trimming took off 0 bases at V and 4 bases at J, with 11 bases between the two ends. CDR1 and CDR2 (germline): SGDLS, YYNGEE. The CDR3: CASSVGVGSYEQYF. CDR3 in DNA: TGTGCCAGCAGCGTAGGAGTAGGGTCATACGAGCAGTACTTC.

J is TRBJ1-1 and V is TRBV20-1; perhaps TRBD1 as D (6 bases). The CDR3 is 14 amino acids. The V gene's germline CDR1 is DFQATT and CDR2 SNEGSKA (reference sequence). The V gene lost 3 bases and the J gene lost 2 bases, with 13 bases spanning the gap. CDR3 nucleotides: TGCAGTGCTAGGCCTCCCAGGGGAAACACTGAAGCTTTCTTT. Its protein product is CSARPPRGNTEAFF.

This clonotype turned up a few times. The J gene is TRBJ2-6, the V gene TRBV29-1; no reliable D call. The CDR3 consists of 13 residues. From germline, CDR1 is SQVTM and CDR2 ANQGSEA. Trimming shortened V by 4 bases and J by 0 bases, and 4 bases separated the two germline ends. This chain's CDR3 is CSVASSGANVLTF. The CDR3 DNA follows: TGCAGCGTTGCCAGCTCTGGGGCCAACGTCCTGACTTTC.

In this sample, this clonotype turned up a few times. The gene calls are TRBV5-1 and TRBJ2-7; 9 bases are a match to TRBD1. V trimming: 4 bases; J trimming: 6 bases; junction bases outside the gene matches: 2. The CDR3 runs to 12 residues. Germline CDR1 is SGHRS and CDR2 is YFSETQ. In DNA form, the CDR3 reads TGCGCCAGCAGCAAGGACAGGGGCGAGCAGTACTTC. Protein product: CASSKDRGEQYF.

The DNA of the CDR3 is TGTGCCAGCAGTTCAGGGGTGTTTGGAAACACCATATATTTT. This encodes CASSSGVFGNTIYF. This rearrangement joins TRBV7-3 to TRBJ1-3; perhaps TRBD1 as D (6 bases). V was clipped by 6 bases and J by 3 bases, with 12 bases between them. This CDR3 is built from 14 residues. Per the germline V gene, CDR1 is SGHTA and CDR2 is FQGTGA.

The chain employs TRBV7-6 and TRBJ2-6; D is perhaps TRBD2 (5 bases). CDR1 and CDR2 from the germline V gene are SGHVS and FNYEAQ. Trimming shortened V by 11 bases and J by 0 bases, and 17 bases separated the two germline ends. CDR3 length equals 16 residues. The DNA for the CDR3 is TGTGCCGCAGCTAGAGGGTTAGGCTCTGGGGCCAACGTCCTGACTTTC. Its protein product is CAAARGLGSGANVLTF.

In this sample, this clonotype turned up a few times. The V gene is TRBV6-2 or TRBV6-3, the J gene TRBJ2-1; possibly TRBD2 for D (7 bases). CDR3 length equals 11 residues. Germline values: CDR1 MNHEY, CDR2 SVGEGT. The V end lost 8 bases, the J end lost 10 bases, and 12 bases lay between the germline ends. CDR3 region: CASGGAREQFF. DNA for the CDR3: TGTGCCAGCGGGGGGGCGAGAGAGCAGTTCTTC.

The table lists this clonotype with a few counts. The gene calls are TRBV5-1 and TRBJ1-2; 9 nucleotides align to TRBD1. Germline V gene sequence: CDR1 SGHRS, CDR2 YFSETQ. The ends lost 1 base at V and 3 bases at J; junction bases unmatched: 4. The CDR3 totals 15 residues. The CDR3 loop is CASSLYRGPDYGYTF. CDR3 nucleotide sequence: TGCGCCAGCAGCTTGTACAGGGGGCCGGACTATGGCTACACCTTC.

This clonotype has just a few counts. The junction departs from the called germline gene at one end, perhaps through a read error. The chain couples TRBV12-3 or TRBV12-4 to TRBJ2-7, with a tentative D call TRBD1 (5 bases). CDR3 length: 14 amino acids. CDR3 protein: CASSLGQGSYEQHF. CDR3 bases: TGTGCCAGCAGTTTAGGGCAGGGTAGCTACGAGCAGCACTTC.

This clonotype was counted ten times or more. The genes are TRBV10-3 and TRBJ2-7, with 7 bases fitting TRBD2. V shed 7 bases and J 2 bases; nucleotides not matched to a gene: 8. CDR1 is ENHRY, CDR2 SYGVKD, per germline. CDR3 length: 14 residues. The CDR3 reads CAIKASGPPYEQYF. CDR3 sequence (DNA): TGTGCCATCAAGGCTAGCGGACCTCCCTACGAGCAGTACTTC.

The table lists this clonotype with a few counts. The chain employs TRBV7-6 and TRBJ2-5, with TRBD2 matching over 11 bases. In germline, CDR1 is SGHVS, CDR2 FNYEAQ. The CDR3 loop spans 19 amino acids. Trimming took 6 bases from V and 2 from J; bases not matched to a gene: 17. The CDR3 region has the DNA TGTGCCAGCAGAAGTACCTCCCCTCTTAGCGGGGGGGTACAAGAGACCCAGTACTTC. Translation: CASRSTSPLSGGVQETQYF.

CDR3 protein: CASSMSLGAPGYGYTF. Written as DNA, the CDR3 is TGTGCCAGTAGTATGTCGTTGGGGGCGCCTGGCTATGGCTACACCTTC. The genes are TRBV19 and TRBJ1-2; D perhaps matches TRBD1 (6 bases). The germline V gene encodes CDR1 LNHDA and CDR2 SQIVND (reference sequence). Between the trimmed V and J ends, which lost 3 bases and 4 bases, there was a span of 18 bases. This CDR3 contains 16 residues. The variable domain in full, completed from reference TRBV19 and TRBJ1-2, reads DGGITQSPKYLFRKEGQNVTLSCEQNLNHDAMYWYRQDPGQGLRLIYYSQIVNDFQKGDIAEGYSVSREKKESFPLTVTSAQKNPTAFYLCASSMSLGAPGYGYTFGSGTRLTVV.

The CDR3: CASRPGPGYAQYF. In nucleotides, the CDR3 is TGTGCCAGTAGACCCGGACCGGGATATGCCCAGTACTTC. The chain couples TRBV19 to TRBJ2-5, with D maybe TRBD2 (5 bases). V was cut by 6 bases and J by 9 bases, with 17 bases left in between. The germline V gene has CDR1 LNHDA and CDR2 SQIVND (reference sequence). The CDR3 consists of 13 residues.

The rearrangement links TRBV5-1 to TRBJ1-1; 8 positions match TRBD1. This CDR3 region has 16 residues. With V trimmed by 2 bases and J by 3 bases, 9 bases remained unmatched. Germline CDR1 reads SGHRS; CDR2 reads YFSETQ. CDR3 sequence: CASSFGQGTVDTEAFF. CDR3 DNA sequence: TGCGCCAGCAGCTTCGGACAGGGAACGGTGGACACTGAAGCTTTCTTT.